This T cell receptor beta chain originates from a study of CD8+CD57+ T cells in acquired aplastic anemia. Remarks on this clonotype: The junction shows a germline mismatch at one end, possibly a read error.

Profiles of TCR beta VDJ and CDR3 were generated from a genomic DNA template. TCRdb used MiXCR to reprocess the reads, holding one entry per CDR3 protein. The sample includes roughly 190,000 distinct CDR3 sequences, under 55% of them seen just once. It was patients with CD8+CD57+ cell expansion by flow cytometry who were chosen for sequencing. CDR3 length: 14 residues. V is TRBV12-3 or TRBV12-4 and J is TRBJ1-1, with 7 nucleotides matching TRBD1. The receptor comes from a human donor with aplastic anemia. Sequencing was performed on sorted CD4+, CD8+, or CD8+CD57+ T cells (not recorded which) from PBMCs. The CDR3 sequence: CASSLSGGGTEALF. In DNA, the CDR3 is TGTGCCAGCAGTTTGTCGGGAGGGGGCACTGAAGCTCTCTTT.